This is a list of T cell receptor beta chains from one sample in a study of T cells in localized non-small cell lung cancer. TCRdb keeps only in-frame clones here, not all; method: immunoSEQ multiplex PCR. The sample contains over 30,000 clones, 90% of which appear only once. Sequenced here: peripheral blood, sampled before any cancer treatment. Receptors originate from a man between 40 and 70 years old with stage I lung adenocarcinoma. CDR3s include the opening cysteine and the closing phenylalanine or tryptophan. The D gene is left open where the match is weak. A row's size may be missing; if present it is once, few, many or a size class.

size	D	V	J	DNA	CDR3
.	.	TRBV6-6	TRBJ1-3	TGTGCCAGCAGCTCAGGGGTACTTGGAAACACCATATATTTT	CASSSGVLGNTIYF
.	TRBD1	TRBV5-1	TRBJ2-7	TGCGCCAGCCGGACAGGGAGCTCCTACGAGCAGTACTTC	CASRTGSSYEQYF
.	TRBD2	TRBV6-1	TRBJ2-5	TGTGCCAGCAGTGCTGGGTTTAGCGGGGCTCTAGTGACCCAGTACTTC	CASSAGFSGALVTQYF
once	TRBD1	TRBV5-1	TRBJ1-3	TGCGCCAGCAGTTCCGGGACAGGGGCGGACACCATATATTTT	CASSSGTGADTIYF
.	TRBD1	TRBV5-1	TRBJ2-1	TGCGCCAGCAGCTTGGACCCAGGACAGGGGAACAATGAGCAGTTCTTC	CASSLDPGQGNNEQFF
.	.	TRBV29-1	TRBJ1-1	TGCAGCGGGCGGGCTGGGACAACTCAAACTGAAGCTTTCTTT	CSGRAGTTQTEAFF
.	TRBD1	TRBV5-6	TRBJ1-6	TGTGCCAGCAGCTTGTATGACAGGGCCGGTTCACCCCTCCACTTT	CASSLYDRAGSPLHF
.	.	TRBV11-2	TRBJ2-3	TGTGCCAGCAGCCGAGGACCCACAGATACGCAGTATTTT	CASSRGPTDTQYF
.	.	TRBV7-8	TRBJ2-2	TGTGCCAGCAGTCGTAAGGCTCAGGGGAACACCGGGGAGCTGTTTTTT	CASSRKAQGNTGELFF
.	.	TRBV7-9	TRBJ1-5	TGTGCCAGCAGCTTAGTAGGGGGCAATCAGCCCCAGCATTTT	CASSLVGGNQPQHF
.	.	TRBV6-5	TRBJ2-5	TGTGCCAGCAGTTACTCGGCCGGGCTACAAGAGACCCAGTACTTC	CASSYSAGLQETQYF
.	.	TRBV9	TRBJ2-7	TGTGCCAGCAGCCCAGAGACAGTCTCCGAGCAGTACTTC	CASSPETVSEQYF
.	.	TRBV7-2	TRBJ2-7	TGTGCCAGCAGCCCCCGGACACTGAGCTCCTACGAGCAGTACTTC	CASSPRTLSSYEQYF
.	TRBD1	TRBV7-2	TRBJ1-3	TGTGCCAGCAGCTCGACAGGGGGGTACTCTGGAAACACCATATATTTT	CASSSTGGYSGNTIYF
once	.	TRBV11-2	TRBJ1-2	TGTGCCAGCAGCCCGCAGGGAATCGCTAACTATGGCTACACCTTC	CASSPQGIANYGYTF
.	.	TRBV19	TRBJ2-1	TGTGCCAGTAGTATTTCGAACAGGAATGAGCAGTTCTTC	CASSISNRNEQFF
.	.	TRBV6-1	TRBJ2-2	TGTGCCAGCAGAAGGACAGACACCGGGGAGCTGTTTTTT	CASRRTDTGELFF